The rows below give T cell receptor beta chains drawn from one sample of a study of T-cell reconstitution after alpha-beta-depleted transplantation in children. Via MiXCR, TCRdb re-called the PCR reads, giving one row per CDR3 protein. The sample includes 450,000 to 600,000 distinct CDR3 sequences, over 9.5% of them seen just once. The sample was PBMCs, taken before TCRalphabeta/CD19-depleted stem cell transplant. These receptors were collected from a child aged 2-15 years with inherited bone marrow failure, due to receive a stem cell transplant. The conserved cysteine and the conserved F or W are not part of the CDR3 here. Fields, in order: J gene, clone size, V gene, CDR3 protein. Some rows have no size entry. The others give once, few or many, or a class for an expanded clone.

J gene: TRBJ1-1
clone size: many
V gene: TRBV6-5
CDR3 protein: ASRFSGHSATEAF

J gene: TRBJ2-5
clone size: many
V gene: TRBV12-3/TRBV12-4
CDR3 protein: ASTWLATGETQY

J gene: TRBJ1-2
clone size: -
V gene: TRBV5-5
CDR3 protein: ASSLGQINYGYT

J gene: TRBJ2-3
clone size: many
V gene: TRBV20-1
CDR3 protein: SARDRLAASDTQY

J gene: TRBJ2-7
clone size: many
V gene: TRBV3-1
CDR3 protein: ASSHRAQTYEQY

J gene: TRBJ2-3
clone size: many
V gene: TRBV5-1
CDR3 protein: ASSLYGTVPDTQY

J gene: TRBJ1-4
clone size: many
V gene: TRBV10-3
CDR3 protein: AISDTGRIEKLF

J gene: TRBJ2-7
clone size: many
V gene: TRBV10-3
CDR3 protein: AISELRTGGYEQY

J gene: TRBJ1-1
clone size: many
V gene: TRBV5-6
CDR3 protein: ASSLRKQGLTEAF

J gene: TRBJ2-2
clone size: many
V gene: TRBV10-1
CDR3 protein: ASSGPRTGGNGELF

J gene: TRBJ1-2
clone size: -
V gene: TRBV6-2/TRBV6-3
CDR3 protein: ASNRGGTAYGYT

J gene: TRBJ2-1
clone size: many
V gene: TRBV5-1
CDR3 protein: ASSLGASGRAASYNEQF

J gene: TRBJ1-6
clone size: many
V gene: TRBV27
CDR3 protein: ASSLQASTYNSPLH

J gene: TRBJ1-2
clone size: -
V gene: TRBV7-6
CDR3 protein: ASSLASGRGSGYT

J gene: TRBJ1-4
clone size: many
V gene: TRBV12-3/TRBV12-4
CDR3 protein: ASSFPLGKLF

J gene: TRBJ1-5
clone size: -
V gene: TRBV12-3/TRBV12-4
CDR3 protein: ASSLGTGVIQPQH

J gene: TRBJ2-4
clone size: many
V gene: TRBV10-3
CDR3 protein: AISLGTKNIQY

J gene: TRBJ2-1
clone size: -
V gene: TRBV24-1
CDR3 protein: ATSDLSGGGGGPGQLSYNEQF

J gene: TRBJ1-1
clone size: many
V gene: TRBV29-1
CDR3 protein: SVEPGQGMLNTEAF

J gene: TRBJ2-7
clone size: many
V gene: TRBV18
CDR3 protein: ASSPLSGSGYEQY

J gene: TRBJ2-3
clone size: many
V gene: TRBV4-2
CDR3 protein: ASSQGLAGGDTQY

J gene: TRBJ1-1
clone size: many
V gene: TRBV5-6
CDR3 protein: ASSFPQGWSTEAF

J gene: TRBJ2-1
clone size: many
V gene: TRBV10-3
CDR3 protein: AISEPQGGNNEQF

J gene: TRBJ2-3
clone size: -
V gene: TRBV5-1
CDR3 protein: ASSLRSPPTDTQY

J gene: TRBJ2-7
clone size: -
V gene: TRBV6-2/TRBV6-3
CDR3 protein: ASRHAAYEQY

J gene: TRBJ1-5
clone size: many
V gene: TRBV5-1
CDR3 protein: ASSLGPAGGDQPQH

J gene: TRBJ2-6
clone size: few
V gene: TRBV7-2
CDR3 protein: ADTGTPSSGANVLT

J gene: TRBJ1-2
clone size: -
V gene: TRBV29-1
CDR3 protein: SVGFDYGYT

J gene: TRBJ2-3
clone size: many
V gene: TRBV12-3/TRBV12-4
CDR3 protein: ASSFVFVGGTDTQY

J gene: TRBJ2-7
clone size: many
V gene: TRBV5-1
CDR3 protein: ASGLDGSYEQY

J gene: TRBJ2-7
clone size: -
V gene: TRBV4-2
CDR3 protein: ASSQVGLATYEQY

J gene: TRBJ2-1
clone size: -
V gene: TRBV6-2/TRBV6-3
CDR3 protein: ASSFLASGGSYNEQF

J gene: TRBJ2-1
clone size: few
V gene: TRBV28
CDR3 protein: ASQPAGQGYNEQF

J gene: TRBJ2-1
clone size: few
V gene: TRBV20-1
CDR3 protein: SAGRSPNEQF

J gene: TRBJ2-1
clone size: -
V gene: TRBV20-1
CDR3 protein: SANAGGSGRGGNEQF

J gene: TRBJ2-5
clone size: few
V gene: TRBV4-3
CDR3 protein: ASSQNLAVQETQY

J gene: TRBJ2-1
clone size: many
V gene: TRBV5-1
CDR3 protein: ASSLDPAGPYNEQF

J gene: TRBJ2-1
clone size: many
V gene: TRBV6-1
CDR3 protein: ASSEIAALSGRFHNEQF

J gene: TRBJ2-7
clone size: -
V gene: TRBV12-3/TRBV12-4
CDR3 protein: ASSPPSPGPRFVYEQY

J gene: TRBJ1-2
clone size: many
V gene: TRBV10-1
CDR3 protein: ASSERVGSPYGYT

J gene: TRBJ2-7
clone size: -
V gene: TRBV21-1
CDR3 protein: ASSKRGTREQY

J gene: TRBJ1-4
clone size: many
V gene: TRBV20-1
CDR3 protein: SARDRTTNEKLF

J gene: TRBJ1-2
clone size: many
V gene: TRBV7-2
CDR3 protein: ASSIPGQGNYGYT

J gene: TRBJ1-2
clone size: few
V gene: TRBV7-2
CDR3 protein: ASTDSAPDSVIYGYT

J gene: TRBJ1-2
clone size: few
V gene: TRBV13
CDR3 protein: ASSLGGSGLNYGYT

J gene: TRBJ2-1
clone size: -
V gene: TRBV20-1
CDR3 protein: CARIPVLAGRYNEQF

J gene: TRBJ2-4
clone size: many
V gene: TRBV20-1
CDR3 protein: SAGDNIQY

J gene: TRBJ2-7
clone size: many
V gene: TRBV4-2
CDR3 protein: ASSPFTIASESYEQY

J gene: TRBJ2-7
clone size: many
V gene: TRBV3-1
CDR3 protein: ASSHLGGRSYEQY

J gene: TRBJ2-7
clone size: many
V gene: TRBV7-2
CDR3 protein: ASSFERTMYEQY

J gene: TRBJ2-1
clone size: many
V gene: TRBV27
CDR3 protein: ASSFLGRDEQF

J gene: TRBJ2-2
clone size: -
V gene: TRBV7-9
CDR3 protein: ASSYRDRNTGELF

J gene: TRBJ2-3
clone size: few
V gene: TRBV4-2
CDR3 protein: ASSQDHSHTDTQY